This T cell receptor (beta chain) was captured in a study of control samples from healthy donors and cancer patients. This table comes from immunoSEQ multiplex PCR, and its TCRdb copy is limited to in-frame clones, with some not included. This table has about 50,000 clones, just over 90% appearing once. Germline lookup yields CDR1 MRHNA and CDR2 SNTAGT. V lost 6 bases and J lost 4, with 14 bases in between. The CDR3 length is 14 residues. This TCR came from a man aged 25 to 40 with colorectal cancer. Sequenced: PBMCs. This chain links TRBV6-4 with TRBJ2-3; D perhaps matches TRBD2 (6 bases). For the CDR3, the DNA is TGTGCCAGCAGCCCCGGAGGGGAGGCAGATACGCAGTATTTT. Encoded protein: CASSPGGEADTQYF.